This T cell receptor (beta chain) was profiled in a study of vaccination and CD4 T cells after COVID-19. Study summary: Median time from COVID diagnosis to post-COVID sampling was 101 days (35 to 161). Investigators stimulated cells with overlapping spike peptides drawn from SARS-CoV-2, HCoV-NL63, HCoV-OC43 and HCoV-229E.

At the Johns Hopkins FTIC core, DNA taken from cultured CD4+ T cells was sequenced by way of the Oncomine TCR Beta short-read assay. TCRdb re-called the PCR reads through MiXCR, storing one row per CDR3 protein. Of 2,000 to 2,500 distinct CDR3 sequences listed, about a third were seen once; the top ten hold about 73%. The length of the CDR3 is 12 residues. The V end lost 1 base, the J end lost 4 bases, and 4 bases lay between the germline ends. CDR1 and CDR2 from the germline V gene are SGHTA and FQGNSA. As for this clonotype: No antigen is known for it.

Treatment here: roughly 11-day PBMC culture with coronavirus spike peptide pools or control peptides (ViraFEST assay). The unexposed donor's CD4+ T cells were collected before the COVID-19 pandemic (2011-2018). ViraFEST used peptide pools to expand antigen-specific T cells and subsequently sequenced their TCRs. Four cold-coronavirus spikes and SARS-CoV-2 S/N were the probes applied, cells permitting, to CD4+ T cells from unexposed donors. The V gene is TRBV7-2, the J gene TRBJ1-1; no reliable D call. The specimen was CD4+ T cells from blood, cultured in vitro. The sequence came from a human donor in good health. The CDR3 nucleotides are TGTGCCAGCAGCTTAGTACCCACTGAAGCTTTCTTT. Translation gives CASSLVPTEAFF.